This T cell receptor (beta chain) was obtained from a study of blood T cell repertoires in COVID-19. The wider study: Some COVID-19 samples were acute and others convalescent; all came from the United States, Italy and Spain. PBMCs, B-cell-depleted T cells, or T cells provided the cDNA or gDNA that made up the material.

The V gene end was trimmed by 6 bases and the J gene end by 0 bases; junction bases not matched to a gene: 5. The CDR3 runs 14 residues. Germline loops: CDR1 MNHEY, CDR2 SMNVEV (reference sequence). Assay: immunoSEQ multiplex PCR; the TCRdb copy retains only in-frame clones and omits some. This sample carries 250,000 or so clones, around 88% of them seen once, and the ten largest clones take approximately 13%. This TCR derives from a man aged 80 or over with acute or convalescent COVID-19. The sample taken for sequencing was peripheral blood. The V call is TRBV27, the J call TRBJ2-7; the match to TRBD1 covers 7 bases. As DNA, the CDR3 is TGTGCCAGCAGCACGGACAGGAGCTCCTACGAGCAGTACTTC. Protein sequence: CASSTDRSSYEQYF.